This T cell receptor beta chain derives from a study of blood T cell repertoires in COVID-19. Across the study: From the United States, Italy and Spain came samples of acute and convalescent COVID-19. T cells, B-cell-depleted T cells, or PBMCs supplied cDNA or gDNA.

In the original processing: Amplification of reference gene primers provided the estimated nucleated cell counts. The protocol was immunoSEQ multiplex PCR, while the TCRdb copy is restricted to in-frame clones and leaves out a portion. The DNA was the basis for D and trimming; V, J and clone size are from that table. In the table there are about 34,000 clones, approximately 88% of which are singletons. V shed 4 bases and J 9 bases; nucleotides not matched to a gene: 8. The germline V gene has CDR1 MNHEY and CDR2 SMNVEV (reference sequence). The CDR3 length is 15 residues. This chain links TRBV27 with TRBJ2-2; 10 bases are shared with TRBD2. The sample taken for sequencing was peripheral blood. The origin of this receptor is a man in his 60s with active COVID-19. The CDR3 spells CASSSSGREGRELFF. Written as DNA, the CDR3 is TGTGCCAGCAGTTCGAGCGGGAGGGAAGGCAGGGAGCTGTTTTTT.